The 16 T cell receptor beta chains in this list originate from one sample, sequenced in a study of radiotherapy plus CTLA-4 blockade in lung cancer (dated by TCRdb to 2016 to 2019). The protocol used for the library was the immunoSEQ multiplex PCR assay. TCRdb holds this immuneACCESS table with in-frame rearrangements only. Some clones are missing; in checked studies, unresolved V genes explain under half, and the rest has no known cause. The sample includes 100,000 to 150,000 clones, with approximately 80% observed a single time. The top ten hold around 4.8% of the sample. Sequencing used peripheral blood, obtained from a patient treated with radiotherapy plus ipilimumab. The receptor set was obtained from a human donor with non-small cell lung cancer who had a partial response to radiotherapy plus ipilimumab.

The rearrangement joins TRBV5-6 to TRBJ1-4; D possibly corresponds to TRBD1 (5 bases). This CDR3 has 18 amino acids. Per germline, CDR1 SGHDT and CDR2 YYEEEE. V lost 1 base and J lost 3, with 19 bases in between. The CDR3: CASSLTSLATASNEKLFF. In DNA form, the CDR3 reads TGTGCCAGCAGCTTGACTTCCCTAGCGACAGCTTCTAATGAAAAACTGTTTTTT.

The CDR3 sequence: CASSPINTEAFF. CDR3 sequence (DNA): TGTGCCAGCTCACCAATAAACACTGAAGCTTTCTTT. The rearrangement uses TRBV18 and TRBJ1-1; the D is unclear. CDR3 length equals 12 residues. Germline loops: CDR1 KGHSH, CDR2 LQKENI. The V end lost 2 bases, the J end lost 2 bases, and 3 bases lay between the germline ends.

The chain couples TRBV6-5 to TRBJ1-4; D might be TRBD1 (5 bases). The germline V gene has CDR1 MNHEY and CDR2 SVGAGI. Trimming pared 6 bases from V and 5 bases from J, leaving 13 bases between. The CDR3 is 14 residues long. DNA for the CDR3: TGTGCCAGCAGACGACAGACCGAGAATGAAAAACTGTTTTTT. Protein sequence: CASRRQTENEKLFF.

This chain links TRBV5-4 with TRBJ2-1, with D uncertain. V was clipped by 2 bases and J by 9 bases, with 9 bases between them. The CDR3 is 12 residues long. The V gene's germline CDR1 is SGHNT and CDR2 YYREEE (reference sequence). CDR3 sequence: CASSFHNAEQFF. The CDR3 DNA is TGTGCCAGCAGCTTCCACAATGCTGAGCAGTTCTTC.

The chain has TRBV5-6 and TRBJ1-1; D unresolved. The V end was cut by 4 bases, the J end by 5 bases, with 18 bases between. Germline lookup yields CDR1 SGHDT and CDR2 YYEEEE. The CDR3 sequence is 15 residues long. CDR3 sequence (DNA): TGTGCCAGCAGCCTACGGGGAACCTTTGGGACTGAAGCTTTCTTT. Translated: CASSLRGTFGTEAFF.

The V and J genes are TRBV6-1 and TRBJ1-3, with 8 bases lining up with TRBD1. From germline, CDR1 is MNHNS and CDR2 SASEGT. This CDR3 comprises 14 residues. V gave up 8 bases and J gave up 0 bases; unmatched junction bases: 3. CDR3 DNA sequence: TGTGCCAGCGAGGACAGGGACTCTGGAAACACCATATATTTT. Its translation: CASEDRDSGNTIYF.

V gene TRBV5-6 combines with J gene TRBJ2-7, with 7 nucleotides matching TRBD1. Germline CDR1 SGHDT, CDR2 YYEEEE. The CDR3 is made up of 14 amino acids. J gave up 3 bases and V 4 bases, and 7 bases lay outside the gene matches. The CDR3 loop reads CASSMGQTNYEQYF. In DNA, the CDR3 is TGTGCCAGCAGCATGGGACAGACCAACTACGAGCAGTACTTC.

CDR3 sequence: CASSLGGTVTAGELFF. In nucleotides, the CDR3 is TGTGCCAGCAGCTTGGGCGGGACTGTAACCGCCGGGGAGCTGTTTTTT. The rearrangement uses TRBV5-4 and TRBJ2-2; tentative D call: TRBD2 (6 bases). Trimming removed 0 bases from V and 6 bases from J, with 15 bases in between. CDR3 length: 16 amino acids. Per germline, CDR1 SGHNT and CDR2 YYREEE (reference sequence).

Notes on this clone: No conserved phenylalanine or tryptophan is present at the end of the CDR3, so a read error is the likely explanation. The DNA is omitted, as the CDR3 cannot be located on it reliably, and the CDR3 follows TCRdb's listing. This CDR3 reads CASSLGGSAKASL. V gene TRBV7-8 combines with J gene TRBJ1-2. The CDR3 adds up to 13 amino acids, both ends counted. From germline, CDR1 is SGHVS and CDR2 FQNEAQ.

This chain connects TRBV5-4 to TRBJ2-1; 7 bases are shared with TRBD2. This CDR3 region has 15 residues. With V trimmed by 0 bases and J by 5 bases, 5 bases remained unmatched. Germline CDR1 and CDR2: SGHNT and YYREEE (reference sequence). CDR3 bases: TGTGCCAGCAGCTTGGGACTAGCATACGACAATGAGCAGTTCTTC. It codes for CASSLGLAYDNEQFF.

This clone was detected only once. This sequence joins TRBV19 and TRBJ2-3; D possibly corresponds to TRBD1 (7 bases). Trimming pared 3 bases from V and 2 bases from J, leaving 12 bases between. The CDR3 has 15 residues. Per germline, CDR1 LNHDA and CDR2 SQIVND (reference sequence). CDR3 DNA: TGTGCCAGTAGTATTGGAGGGGGCCTCACAGATACGCAGTATTTT. Translated: CASSIGGGLTDTQYF.

The CDR3 protein is CASSLLASSYEQYF. The DNA for the CDR3 is TGCGCCAGCAGCTTGTTAGCGAGCTCCTACGAGCAGTACTTC. The chain has TRBV5-1 and TRBJ2-7, with D possibly TRBD2 on 5 matching bases. The ends were cut back, 1 base at V and 0 bases at J, with 8 bases in the middle. Germline V gives CDR1 SGHRS, CDR2 YFSETQ. The CDR3 is 14 amino acids.

The rearrangement uses TRBV6-5 and TRBJ2-1; 7 bases line up with TRBD2. CDR3 size: 16 residues. The trim removed 0 bases at V and 7 bases at J, leaving 9 bases unmatched. CDR1 and CDR2 (germline): MNHEY, SVGAGI. DNA for the CDR3: TGTGCCAGCAGTTACTCTCTTGTGGGAGGGGAGAATGAGCAGTTCTTC. Its protein product is CASSYSLVGGENEQFF.

The chain couples TRBV27 to TRBJ2-7; 7 bases agree with TRBD2. This CDR3 region has 14 residues. V lost 5 bases, J lost 6 bases, and 10 bases stayed unmatched. The germline V gene has CDR1 MNHEY and CDR2 SMNVEV (reference sequence). DNA of the CDR3: TGTGCCAGCAGTCAATTGCCCCTAGCGGCCGAGCAGTACTTC. Translation gives CASSQLPLAAEQYF.

The V gene is TRBV7-2, the J gene TRBJ2-1, with 7 positions matching TRBD2. The CDR3 is made up of 12 amino acids. V trimming: 5 bases; J trimming: 15 bases; junction bases outside the gene matches: 10. Per the germline V gene, CDR1 is SGHTA and CDR2 is FQGNSA. The CDR3 here is CASSRTGLDWFF. The CDR3 region has the DNA TGTGCCAGCAGCAGAACCGGACTAGATTGGTTCTTC.

This clone has a handful of counts. J is TRBJ2-7 and V is TRBV7-9; the D gene is possibly TRBD1 (6 bases). Germline CDR1 and CDR2: SEHNR and FQNEAQ (reference sequence). The CDR3 loop spans 11 amino acids. CDR3 residues: CAVQGSYEQYF. The CDR3 region has the DNA TGTGCAGTACAGGGTAGCTACGAGCAGTACTTC.